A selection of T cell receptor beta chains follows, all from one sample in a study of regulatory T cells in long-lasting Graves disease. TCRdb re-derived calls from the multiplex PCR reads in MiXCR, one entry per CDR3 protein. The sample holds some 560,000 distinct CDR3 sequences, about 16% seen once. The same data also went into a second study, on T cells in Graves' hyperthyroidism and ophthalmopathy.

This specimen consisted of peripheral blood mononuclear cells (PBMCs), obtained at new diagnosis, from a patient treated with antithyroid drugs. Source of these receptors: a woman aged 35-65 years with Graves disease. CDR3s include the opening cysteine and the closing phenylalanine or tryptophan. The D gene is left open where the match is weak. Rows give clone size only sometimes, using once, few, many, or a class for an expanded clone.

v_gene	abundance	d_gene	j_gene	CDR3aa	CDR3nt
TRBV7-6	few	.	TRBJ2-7	CASSLGGGTLYEQYF	TGTGCCAGCAGCTTAGGCGGAGGGACCCTCTACGAGCAGTACTTC
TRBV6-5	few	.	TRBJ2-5	CASSYGMGTQYF	TGTGCCAGCAGTTACGGAATGGGGACCCAGTACTTC
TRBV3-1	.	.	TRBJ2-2	CASSQDTRTNTGELFF	TGTGCCAGCAGCCAAGATACCAGAACGAACACCGGGGAGCTGTTTTTT
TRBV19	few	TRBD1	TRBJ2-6	CATDRGGGANVLTF	TGTGCCACAGACAGGGGTGGAGGGGCCAACGTCCTGACTTTC
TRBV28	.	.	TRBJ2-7	CASSVSPDTSYEQYF	TGTGCCAGCAGCGTCAGCCCGGACACATCCTACGAGCAGTACTTC
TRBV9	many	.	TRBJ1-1	CASSAGHPYTEAFF	TGTGCCAGCAGCGCGGGACACCCCTACACTGAAGCTTTCTTT
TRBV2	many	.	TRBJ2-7	CASSSDAGEQYF	TGTGCCAGCAGTTCGGACGCAGGGGAGCAGTACTTC
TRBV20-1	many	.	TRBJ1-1	CSASGERNEAFF	TGCAGTGCCTCAGGGGAGAGGAATGAAGCTTTCTTT
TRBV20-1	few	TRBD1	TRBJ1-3	CSAPTGGSFSGNTIYF	TGCAGTGCTCCGACAGGGGGGAGTTTCTCTGGAAACACCATATATTTT
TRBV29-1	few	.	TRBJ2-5	CSVVRFDQETQYF	TGCAGCGTTGTACGCTTCGACCAAGAGACCCAGTACTTC
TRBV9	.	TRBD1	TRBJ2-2	CASSVLIGGGTGELFF	TGTGCCAGCAGCGTTCTGATAGGGGGCGGGACCGGGGAGCTGTTTTTT
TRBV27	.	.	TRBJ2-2	CASSFISRELFF	TGTGCCAGCAGTTTCATCAGCCGGGAGCTGTTTTTT
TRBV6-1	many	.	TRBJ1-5	CAVQSGEVGAQHF	TGTGCCGTTCAATCCGGGGAGGTTGGAGCCCAGCATTTT
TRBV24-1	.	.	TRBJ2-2	CATSDSNQGNTGELFF	TGTGCCACCAGTGATTCGAATCAGGGGAACACCGGGGAGCTGTTTTTT
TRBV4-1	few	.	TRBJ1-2	CASSQGRRGPSNYGYTF	TGCGCCAGCAGCCAAGGGAGACGAGGACCCTCTAACTATGGCTACACCTTC
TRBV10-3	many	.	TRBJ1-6	CAISERPTVDNSPLHF	TGTGCCATCAGTGAGCGGCCCACAGTGGATAATTCACCCCTCCACTTT
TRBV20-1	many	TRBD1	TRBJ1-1	CSAIPGGINGNTEAFF	TGCAGTGCTATCCCAGGGGGCATTAATGGGAACACTGAAGCTTTCTTT
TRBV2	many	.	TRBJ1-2	CASNVDLGGYTF	TGTGCCAGCAACGTGGATTTGGGAGGCTACACCTTC
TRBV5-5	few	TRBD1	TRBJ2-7	CASSFSTGTGGHEQYF	TGTGCCAGCAGCTTTTCCACCGGGACAGGGGGACACGAGCAGTACTTC
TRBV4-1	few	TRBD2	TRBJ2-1	CASSQTSGGTYNEQFF	TGCGCCAGCAGCCAAACTAGCGGGGGCACCTACAATGAGCAGTTCTTC
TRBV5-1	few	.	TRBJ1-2	CASSLAPNYGYTF	TGCGCCAGCAGCTTGGCCCCTAACTATGGCTACACCTTC
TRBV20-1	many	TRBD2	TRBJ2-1	CSAIDWAGGVYNEQFF	TGCAGTGCTATCGACTGGGCGGGGGGGGTTTACAATGAGCAGTTCTTC
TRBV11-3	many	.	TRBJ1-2	CASSFDNYGYTF	TGTGCCAGCAGCTTTGACAACTATGGCTACACCTTC
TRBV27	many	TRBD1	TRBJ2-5	CASSPRGQGWLETQYF	TGTGCCAGCAGTCCCCGGGGACAGGGATGGTTGGAGACCCAGTACTTC
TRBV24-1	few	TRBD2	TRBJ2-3	CATSDWGGITDTQYF	TGTGCCACCAGTGATTGGGGGGGGATCACAGATACGCAGTATTTT
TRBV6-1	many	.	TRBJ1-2	CASRSAGETYGYTF	TGTGCCAGCCGATCGGCAGGGGAAACTTATGGCTACACCTTC
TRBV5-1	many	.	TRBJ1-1	CASSANTEAFF	TGTGCCAGCAGCGCCAACACTGAAGCTTTCTTT
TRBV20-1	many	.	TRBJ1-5	CSAEASGAQPQHF	TGCAGTGCCGAAGCGTCGGGCGCTCAGCCCCAGCATTTT
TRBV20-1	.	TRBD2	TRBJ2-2	CSARPLAGPNTGELFF	TGCAGTGCTAGGCCTCTAGCGGGCCCGAACACCGGGGAGCTGTTTTTT
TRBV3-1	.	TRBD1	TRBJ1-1	CASSQIGQGVTFF	TGTGCCAGCAGCCAAATAGGGCAGGGGGTGACTTTCTTT
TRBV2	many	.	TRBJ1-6	CASSGMGGRDSPLHF	TGTGCCAGCAGCGGAATGGGGGGACGGGACTCACCCCTCCACTTT
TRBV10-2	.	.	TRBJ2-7	CASSDPDSLPGYEQYF	TGCGCCAGCAGTGACCCCGACAGTCTCCCCGGGTACGAGCAGTACTTC
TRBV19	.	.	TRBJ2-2	CASSITGTLTSGELFF	TGTGCCAGTAGTATAACGGGCACCTTGACGTCCGGGGAGCTGTTTTTT